This T cell receptor (beta chain) was identified during a study of shared clonotypes between healthy human individuals. Broader study findings: Memory subsets generally showed lower estimated richness than naive subsets.

Looked up from germline, CDR1 is KGHSH and CDR2 is LQKENI. CDR3 length: 15 residues. Trimming cost V 4 bases and J 3 bases, with 13 bases left between them. A note on this clone: As yet, its antigen is unknown.

The assay was immunoSEQ multiplex PCR, and TCRdb's table has in-frame clones only and misses some. The sample records 170,000 or so clones, roughly 70% being singletons. This chain joins TRBV18 and TRBJ2-1; tentative D call: TRBD2 (6 bases). The sequenced sample was memory CD4+ T cells sorted from blood. The subset denotes: CD45RA-negative fraction. This clonotype was obtained from a man in his thirties or forties in good health. CDR3 in amino acids: CASSLAGGDYNEQFF. CDR3 nucleotide sequence: TGTGCCAGCTCACTCGCAGGCGGGGACTACAATGAGCAGTTCTTC.